The 27 T cell receptor beta chains listed next were all sequenced from one sample in a study of cytomegalovirus exposure and HLA in healthy donors. Produced via immunoSEQ multiplex PCR; TCRdb's table is partial and in-frame only. The sample gives 130,000 to 150,000 clones, approximately 90% of which show up once; roughly 6.4% is in the top ten. The sequencing input was PBMCs. These receptor sequences come from a woman in her 30s in good health and CMV-seropositive.

This chain joins TRBV28 and TRBJ2-5, with a possible D match to TRBD1 (6 bases). With 6 bases removed from V and 4 bases from J, the gap between germline ends came to 15 bases. The CDR3 runs 14 residues. CDR1 is MDHEN and CDR2 is SYDVKM in the germline V gene. The CDR3 nucleotides read TGTGCCAGCAGCCCGGACAGAGCAGGAGAGACCCAGTACTTC. As protein: CASSPDRAGETQYF.

This clone appeared a few times. The chain has TRBV6-5 and TRBJ1-3; D perhaps matches TRBD1 (6 bases). From germline, CDR1 is MNHEY and CDR2 SVGAGI. The CDR3 runs to 14 residues. V was shortened by 7 bases and J by 4 bases, with 14 bases between the two germline ends. CDR3 residues: CASTQTGAGNTIYF. The CDR3 DNA is TGTGCCAGCACCCAGACAGGAGCCGGAAACACCATATATTTT.

The J gene is TRBJ2-1, the V gene TRBV4-2; 9 nucleotides line up with TRBD2. The V and J ends lost 1 base and 5 bases, in that order; junction bases with no gene match: 9. This CDR3 contains 17 residues. Germline V gives CDR1 LGHNA, CDR2 YNFKEQ. The CDR3, as DNA: TGTGCCAGCAGCCAAGTACCCCCGGGACTAGCAGACAATGAGCAGTTCTTC. Residues: CASSQVPPGLADNEQFF.

The chain links TRBV7-9 to TRBJ2-1; D is uncertain. The CDR3 runs 16 residues. CDR1 SEHNR and CDR2 FQNEAQ come from the germline V gene (reference sequence). V was pared by 0 bases and J by 5 bases, with 14 bases between. CDR3 bases: TGTGCCAGCAGCTTAGCAGTACTAACGATCGACAATGAGCAGTTCTTC. Amino acids: CASSLAVLTIDNEQFF.

The chain is built from TRBV1 and TRBJ1-2; the D call of TRBD1 is as the table states it, not checked on the DNA. TRBV1 represents a pseudogene. The CDR3 extends over 14 amino acids. This CDR3 is CTSSQVGQGYGYTF. In nucleotides, the CDR3 is TGCACCAGCAGCCAAGTCGGGCAGGGGTATGGCTACACCTTC.

The rearrangement links TRBV2 to TRBJ1-4, with 7 bases fitting TRBD1. CDR3 length equals 14 residues. CDR1 is SNHLY and CDR2 is FYNNEI in the germline V gene. V shed 6 bases, J shed 5 bases, and the junction held 6 bases outside the gene matches. The CDR3 loop reads CASRPDRVNEKLFF. The CDR3 DNA is TGTGCCAGCAGACCCGACAGGGTAAATGAAAAACTGTTTTTT.

CDR3: CASSPWDRVETQYF. DNA of the CDR3: TGTGCCAGCTCACCTTGGGACAGGGTAGAGACCCAGTACTTC. The chain is built from TRBV18 and TRBJ2-5; 9 positions match TRBD1. This CDR3 region has 14 residues. Germline CDR1 KGHSH, CDR2 LQKENI. The J segment lost 4 bases and the V segment lost 3 bases, leaving 3 bases of the junction unmatched.

The chain joins TRBV25-1 to TRBJ2-7, with TRBD1 matching over 8 bases. This CDR3 is built from 15 residues. The junction had 8 bases not matched to a gene; V was cut back by 7 bases and J by 0 bases. Looked up from germline, CDR1 is MGHDK and CDR2 is SYGVNS. The DNA for the CDR3 is TGTGCCAGCACCCACCGGGACAGGCCCTCCTACGAGCAGTACTTC. As protein: CASTHRDRPSYEQYF.

The chain links TRBV9 to TRBJ2-3, with TRBD2 matching 12 bases. CDR1 is SGDLS, CDR2 YYNGEE, per germline. The CDR3 is made up of 16 amino acids. V was clipped by 3 bases and J by 3 bases; unmatched bases: 5. The CDR3 sequence: CASSARGLAGTDTQYF. The CDR3 region has the DNA TGTGCCAGCAGCGCCAGAGGACTAGCGGGGACAGATACGCAGTATTTT.

The chain employs TRBV29-1 and TRBJ2-3; a weak D match, TRBD2 (7 bases). The CDR3 runs 13 residues. V dropped 6 bases and J dropped 3 bases, with 13 bases sitting between them. CDR1 is SQVTM and CDR2 is ANQGSEA in the germline V gene. The CDR3 DNA reads TGCAGCGTGAGGGGGGGGGAAACAGATACGCAGTATTTT. The encoded protein is CSVRGGETDTQYF.

The V gene is TRBV12-1, the J gene TRBJ1-5. TRBV12-1 counts as a pseudogene. The CDR3 contains 17 residues. DNA for the CDR3: TGTGCCAGCAGCTCGGCCCCTCGGGGGATGGGCAATCAGCCCCAGCATTTT. It encodes CASSSAPRGMGNQPQHF.

The chain has TRBV2 and TRBJ1-2; 7 positions agree with TRBD1. After removal of 7 bases from V and 4 bases from J, the junction contained 9 bases not matched to a gene. The CDR3 is made up of 14 amino acids. Germline-derived CDR1 and CDR2 are SNHLY and FYNNEI. CDR3 residues: CASKGGSSGYGYTF. CDR3 DNA: TGTGCCAGCAAAGGGGGCAGCTCGGGCTATGGCTACACCTTC.

This clone was seen a single time. This chain connects TRBV6-5 to TRBJ1-1, with 8 bases fitting TRBD1. Germline-derived CDR1 and CDR2 are MNHEY and SVGAGI. V lost 2 bases to trimming and J lost 8 bases; unmatched junction nucleotides: 1. CDR3 length: 12 amino acids. CDR3 residues: CASSYGDREAFF. CDR3 bases: TGTGCCAGCAGTTACGGGGACAGGGAAGCTTTCTTT.

This chain uses TRBV11-2 with TRBJ2-7; TRBD1 aligns across 9 bases. The V gene's germline CDR1 is SGHAT and CDR2 FQNNGV. The V gene end was trimmed by 5 bases and the J gene end by 5 bases; junction bases not matched to a gene: 4. The CDR3 covers 13 residues. CDR3 residues: CASSPGTGNEQYF. The CDR3 DNA is TGTGCCAGCAGCCCCGGGACAGGGAACGAGCAGTACTTC.

V gene TRBV7-9 combines with J gene TRBJ2-1, with a weak D call TRBD2 (5 bases). Per the germline V gene, CDR1 is SEHNR and CDR2 is FQNEAQ (reference sequence). The germline V and J ends were trimmed by 3 bases and 5 bases, with 14 bases remaining between them. The CDR3 is 15 amino acids. The CDR3 is CASSFNLGNHNEQFF. In DNA form, the CDR3 reads TGTGCCAGCAGCTTCAACCTCGGGAACCACAATGAGCAGTTCTTC.

The V gene is TRBV28, the J gene TRBJ1-6, with D unclear. V was trimmed by 3 bases and J by 8 bases, leaving 11 bases between them. Germline V gene data show CDR1 as MDHEN and CDR2 as SYDVKM. The CDR3 has 14 residues. The CDR3 nucleotides are TGTGCCAGCAGTTTTTTGGGAGGTTATTCACCCCTCCACTTT. This sequence encodes CASSFLGGYSPLHF.

This chain joins TRBV5-1 and TRBJ2-3; 10 positions agree with TRBD1. CDR1 and CDR2 from the germline V gene are SGHRS and YFSETQ. V was clipped by 0 bases and J by 5 bases; unmatched bases: 12. The CDR3 contains 18 residues. The CDR3, as DNA: TGCGCCAGCAGCTTGGCAGTAACCGGGACAGGGGTCGGAGATACGCAGTATTTT. It encodes CASSLAVTGTGVGDTQYF.

This chain uses TRBV4-1 with TRBJ2-2, with 10 positions matching TRBD1. V was pared by 5 bases and J by 4 bases, with 10 bases of the junction left unmatched. CDR3 size: 17 residues. Germline lookup yields CDR1 MGHRA and CDR2 YSYEKL. The CDR3 is CASSSPRDRGATGELFF. The CDR3 DNA sequence: TGCGCCAGCAGCTCTCCCCGGGACAGGGGTGCCACCGGGGAGCTGTTTTTT.

The chain employs TRBV28 and TRBJ2-7; 9 bases match TRBD1. Germline V gene sequence: CDR1 MDHEN, CDR2 SYDVKM. The CDR3 totals 17 residues. Trimming removed 3 bases from V and 4 bases from J; junction bases left unmatched: 13. CDR3 DNA: TGTGCCAGCAGTTTCACCTACCCCGGGACAGGGAGATACGAGCAGTACTTC. Amino acid sequence: CASSFTYPGTGRYEQYF.

The J gene is TRBJ2-1, the V gene TRBV6-5, with 9 bases aligning to TRBD2. The CDR3 is 15 residues long. V dropped 8 bases and J dropped 5; count of bases not matched to a gene: 10. Germline CDR1 is MNHEY and CDR2 is SVGAGI. DNA of the CDR3: TGTGCCAGCCGACTTGGAGCGGGAGGAGACAATGAGCAGTTCTTC. This sequence encodes CASRLGAGGDNEQFF.

The rearrangement uses TRBV11-2 and TRBJ2-7, with 11 bases lining up with TRBD1. The CDR3 is 14 amino acids. V dropped 6 bases and J dropped 6; count of bases not matched to a gene: 7. The germline V gene has CDR1 SGHAT and CDR2 FQNNGV. The CDR3 sequence: CASSLIGTGGEQYF. CDR3 nucleotides: TGTGCCAGCAGTCTAATAGGGACAGGGGGCGAGCAGTACTTC.

This clone came up once. The chain combines TRBV4-1 with TRBJ2-1; D call uncertain. The V end lost 0 bases, the J end lost 1 base, and 10 bases lay between the germline ends. The length of the CDR3 is 16 residues. The germline CDR1 and CDR2 sequences are MGHRA and YSYEKL. CDR3 sequence reads: CASSQDKEQSYNEQFF. The DNA for the CDR3 is TGCGCCAGCAGCCAAGATAAGGAGCAGTCCTACAATGAGCAGTTCTTC.

This chain connects TRBV18 to TRBJ1-5; 7 bases are shared with TRBD1. The germline V gene encodes CDR1 KGHSH and CDR2 LQKENI. This CDR3 comprises 16 residues. The trim removed 2 bases at V and 9 bases at J, leaving 13 bases unmatched. The CDR3 reads CASSPNIGGGERPQHF. CDR3 bases: TGTGCCAGCTCACCAAATATTGGAGGGGGCGAACGGCCCCAGCATTTT.

The V call is TRBV7-9, the J call TRBJ2-1, with 9 bases aligning to TRBD2. Unmatched junction bases numbered 11, after V lost 6 bases and J lost 2 bases. This CDR3 comprises 17 residues. Germline CDR1 and CDR2: SEHNR and FQNEAQ (reference sequence). CDR3 DNA: TGTGCCAGCAGGGCTAGCGGGAAGTGGTCGACCTACAATGAGCAGTTCTTC. Protein: CASRASGKWSTYNEQFF.

This rearrangement joins TRBV14 to TRBJ1-2; a possible D gene is TRBD1 (6 bases). Trimming removed 3 bases at V and 4 bases at J, with 9 bases between. Germline CDR1 SGHDN, CDR2 FVKESK. The CDR3 loop spans 13 amino acids. CDR3 nucleotide sequence: TGTGCCAGCAGCCATGTGACAGGCTATGGCTACACCTTC. Translation gives CASSHVTGYGYTF.

Turning to this clone: A read error may produce the germline difference seen at one junction end. The chain links TRBV10-3 to TRBJ2-4; 13 bases line up with TRBD2. This CDR3 has 13 residues. Germline CDR1 ENHRY, CDR2 SYGVKD. The CDR3 loop is CAISESIGTSGDF. For the CDR3, the DNA is TGTGCCATCAGTGAGTCGATTGGGACTAGCGGGGACTTC.

The V and J genes are TRBV6-5 and TRBJ2-1; D is perhaps TRBD2 (5 bases). Per germline, CDR1 MNHEY and CDR2 SVGAGI. V shed 2 bases and J shed 8 bases, with 13 bases lying between them. CDR3 size: 14 residues. CDR3 sequence (DNA): TGTGCCAGCAGTTACCGAAGTAGCGAGGATGAGCAGTTCTTC. As protein: CASSYRSSEDEQFF.